A single count supports the clone carrying this TCR beta chain. As yet, its antigen is unknown. Germline CDR1 and CDR2: SQVTM and ANQGSEA. The V and J ends lost 6 bases and 4 bases, in that order; junction bases with no gene match: 6. The CDR3 contains 13 residues. Related graft donors supplied nonmyeloablative bone marrow transplants, and mixed chimerism was transient. Generated by immunoSEQ multiplex PCR, the TCRdb table keeps only in-frame clones and is missing some. Of 80,000 or so clones in the sample, 91% were seen once. This sample was taken from a study of Tregs in tolerant kidney transplant recipients. General study results and limits: Nucleotide sequences could not be compared across some patients' samples due to primer changes.

The source was CD4+ T cells from blood (PBMCs), collected 24 months after the transplant. This clonotype was obtained from a human patient who received a combined kidney and bone marrow transplant. Some of the T cells might come from the graft donor. The V and J genes are TRBV29-1 and TRBJ2-5, with 9 positions matching TRBD2. The CDR3 coding sequence is TGCAGCGTCATAGCGGGAGATAGAGAGACCCAGTACTTC. This gives the protein CSVIAGDRETQYF.